These 5 T cell receptor beta chains share one sample of origin, sequenced in a study of blood T cells in healthy people across ages. Then a second PCR, running about 6 to 12 cycles, was carried out with a sample-barcoded 5' primer and a J-beta primer mix. TCRdb itself ran the 5' RACE reads through MiXCR, one entry per CDR3 protein. The sample contains 1.5 million to 2 million distinct CDR3 sequences, roughly 28% of which appear only once. Sequencing used blood. The receptor set was obtained from a woman in her twenties or thirties in good health.

This clonotype has a count of ten or more. V is TRBV10-2 and J is TRBJ1-2, with 7 bases that match TRBD1. The CDR3 runs to 11 residues. CDR1 and CDR2 from the germline V gene are WSHSY and SAAADI. V shed 8 bases and J 7 bases; nucleotides not matched to a gene: 4. DNA for the CDR3: TGCGCCAGCGGGACAGTATCTGGCTACACCTTC. This encodes CASGTVSGYTF.

V gene TRBV7-3 combines with J gene TRBJ2-4, with 8 bases aligning to TRBD2. The CDR3 is made up of 14 amino acids. Germline CDR1 reads SGHTA; CDR2 reads FQGTGA. J lost 13 bases, V lost 7 bases, and 15 bases had no gene match. Written as DNA, the CDR3 is TGTGCCAGCACCCTGGGCCGTAGCGGGGCTGAGCAGTACTTC. Its protein is CASTLGRSGAEQYF.

This clonotype was counted at least ten times. The chain links TRBV9 to TRBJ1-2; 9 positions match TRBD1. The CDR3 contains 14 residues. J lost 8 bases, V lost 2 bases, and 7 bases had no gene match. Germline V lookup: CDR1 SGDLS, CDR2 YYNGEE. DNA for the CDR3: TGTGCCAGCAGCGTGACGGGACAGGGCGGCGGCTACACCTTC. This translates into CASSVTGQGGGYTF.

This chain links TRBV12-3 or TRBV12-4 with TRBJ2-1; TRBD2 agrees at 10 bases. J gave up 2 bases and V 4 bases, and 5 bases lay outside the gene matches. The CDR3 is 16 residues long. CDR3 nucleotides: TGTGCCAGCAGTTCCCCCGGACTAGCGGCCTACAATGAGCAGTTCTTC. This gives the protein CASSSPGLAAYNEQFF.

This clonotype was detected a few times. The chain combines TRBV27 with TRBJ1-2; 9 positions agree with TRBD1. V was pared by 5 bases and J by 0 bases, with 4 bases of the junction left unmatched. This CDR3 has 15 amino acids. Germline values: CDR1 MNHEY, CDR2 SMNVEV (reference sequence). The CDR3 loop reads CASSIGTGPNYGYTF. The CDR3 nucleotides read TGTGCCAGCAGTATCGGGACAGGGCCTAACTATGGCTACACCTTC.